The rows below give T cell receptor beta chains drawn from one sample of a study of control samples from healthy donors and cancer patients. Assay used: immunoSEQ multiplex PCR; TCRdb lists only in-frame clones, some missing. The profile shows 95,000 to 150,000 clones, approximately 87% of them singletons. Sequencing input: blood. The receptors were sampled from a man aged 25 to 45 in good health. Each CDR3 is given with its conserved first and last residue. The D gene is left open where the match is weak. Not every row has a clone size; where given, it reads once, few, many or a size class.

d_call clone_size j_call v_call cdr3_aa cdr3_nt
TRBD1 . TRBJ1-3 TRBV27 CASSLKWTGAGNTIYF TGTGCCAGCAGTTTAAAGTGGACAGGGGCTGGAAACACCATATATTTT
. few TRBJ1-3 TRBV6-1 CASSEGNTIYF TGTGCCAGCAGTGAAGGAAACACCATATATTTT
. . TRBJ1-4 TRBV6-6 CASSYTSAANEKLFF TGTGCCAGCAGTTACACGTCGGCCGCTAATGAAAAACTGTTTTTT
. few TRBJ1-3 TRBV18 CASSPQGISGNTIYF TGTGCCAGCTCACCACAAGGGATCTCTGGAAACACCATATATTTT
. . TRBJ1-5 TRBV30 CAWSVVGDQPQHF TGTGCCTGGAGTGTAGTGGGGGATCAGCCCCAGCATTTT
TRBD2 . TRBJ2-3 TRBV10-1 CASSEVAGGSSTDTQYF TGCGCCAGCAGTGAAGTAGCGGGGGGCTCTAGCACAGATACGCAGTATTTT
TRBD1 once TRBJ1-2 TRBV7-2 CASRLTGVGYTF TGTGCCAGCAGACTGACAGGGGTAGGCTACACCTTC
. . TRBJ2-3 TRBV19 CASSSRQGYGTDTQYF TGTGCCAGTAGTTCCCGGCAGGGGTACGGCACAGATACGCAGTATTTT
TRBD1 once TRBJ2-1 TRBV19 CASGGTGGYNEQFF TGTGCCAGTGGAGGGACAGGGGGTTACAATGAGCAGTTCTTC
. . TRBJ2-5 TRBV19 CASSIAGVLAQETQYF TGTGCCAGTAGTATAGCGGGGGTATTGGCACAAGAGACCCAGTACTTC
. few TRBJ2-3 TRBV5-1 CASSSSSGTDTQYF TGCGCCAGCAGCTCCTCAAGCGGGACAGATACGCAGTATTTT
. . TRBJ1-1 TRBV24-1 CATSSGQGHTEAFF TGTGCCACCTCCTCGGGGCAAGGTCACACTGAAGCTTTCTTT
. once TRBJ1-5 TRBV19 CASSGGQQPQHF TGTGCCAGTAGCGGAGGACAACAGCCCCAGCATTTT
TRBD2 . TRBJ2-3 TRBV7-6 CASSPERGNTDTQYF TGTGCCAGCAGCCCCGAGCGGGGGAACACAGATACGCAGTATTTT
. . TRBJ1-5 TRBV20-1 CSASGTTLEQPQHF TGCAGTGCTAGTGGTACAACCCTAGAACAGCCCCAGCATTTT
. . TRBJ1-5 TRBV19 CASSIIWGGNQPQHF TGTGCCAGTAGTATAATTTGGGGGGGCAATCAGCCCCAGCATTTT
TRBD1 . TRBJ1-4 TRBV5-8 CASSRGTGVSTNEKLFF TGTGCCAGCAGTCGCGGGACAGGGGTCTCAACTAATGAAAAACTGTTTTTT
. . TRBJ1-2 TRBV25-1 CASSDLHYGYTF TGTGCCAGCAGTGACCTTCACTATGGCTACACCTTC
TRBD1 . TRBJ2-6 TRBV28 CASSPLGDRGPSGANVLTF TGTGCCAGCAGCCCTCTCGGCGACAGGGGACCCTCTGGGGCCAACGTCCTGACTTTC
. . TRBJ1-6 TRBV6-5 CASSYRRENSPLHF TGTGCCAGCAGTTACAGGAGGGAAAATTCACCCCTCCACTTT
. . TRBJ2-6 TRBV5-1 CASSLTGSDSGANVLTF TGCGCCAGCAGCTTGACAGGGTCAGACTCTGGGGCCAACGTCCTGACTTTC
TRBD2 . TRBJ2-3 TRBV24-1 CATSVTSGGLTDTQYF TGTGCCACCAGTGTGACTAGCGGGGGCCTCACAGATACGCAGTATTTT
TRBD1 . TRBJ2-1 TRBV10-3 CAISESGTGGENEQFF TGTGCCATCAGTGAGTCCGGGACAGGGGGCGAGAATGAGCAGTTCTTC
. . TRBJ2-5 TRBV7-7 CASSLGGEETQYF TGTGCCAGCAGCTTAGGCGGGGAAGAGACCCAGTACTTC
TRBD1 . TRBJ2-5 TRBV5-1 CASSTPGQGQETQYF TGCGCCAGCAGCACTCCGGGACAGGGGCAAGAGACCCAGTACTTC
. . TRBJ2-7 TRBV2 CASSPGVYEQYF TGTGCCAGCAGTCCAGGGGTGTACGAGCAGTACTTC
. . TRBJ2-1 TRBV6-4 CASSESGNEQFF TGTGCCAGCAGTGAATCGGGGAATGAGCAGTTCTTC